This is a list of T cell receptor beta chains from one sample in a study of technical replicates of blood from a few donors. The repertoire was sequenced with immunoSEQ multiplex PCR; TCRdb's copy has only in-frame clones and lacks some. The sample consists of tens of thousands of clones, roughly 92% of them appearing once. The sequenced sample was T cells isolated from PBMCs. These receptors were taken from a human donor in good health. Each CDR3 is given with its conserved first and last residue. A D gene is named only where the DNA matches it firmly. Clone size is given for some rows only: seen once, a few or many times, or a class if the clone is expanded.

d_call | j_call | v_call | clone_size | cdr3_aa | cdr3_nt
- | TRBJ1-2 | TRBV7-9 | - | CASSTETPDWDGYTF | TGTGCCAGCAGCACGGAGACCCCAGATTGGGATGGCTACACCTTC
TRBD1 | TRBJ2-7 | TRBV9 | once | CASRPGQGDEQYF | TGTGCCAGCAGGCCGGGACAGGGTGACGAGCAGTACTTC
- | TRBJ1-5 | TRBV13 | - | CASSRGSNQPQHF | TGTGCCAGCAGCCGGGGAAGCAATCAGCCCCAGCATTTT
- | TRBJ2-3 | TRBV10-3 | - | CAISEREQGRTDTQYF | TGTGCCATCAGTGAGAGGGAACAGGGCCGCACAGATACGCAGTATTTT
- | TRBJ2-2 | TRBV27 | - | CASGGPYTGELFF | TGTGCCAGCGGGGGCCCTTATACCGGGGAGCTGTTTTTT
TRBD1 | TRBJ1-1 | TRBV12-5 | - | CASGRGQGPTEAFF | TGTGCTAGTGGCAGAGGACAGGGGCCGACTGAAGCTTTCTTT
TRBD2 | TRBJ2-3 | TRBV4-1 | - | CASSRHTSGSTDTQYF | TGCGCCAGCAGCCGCCACACTAGCGGAAGCACAGATACGCAGTATTTT
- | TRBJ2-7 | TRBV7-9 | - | CASSLSREQYF | TGTGCCAGCAGCTTGTCCCGCGAGCAGTACTTC
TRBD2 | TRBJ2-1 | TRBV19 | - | CASTWTSGSSYNEQFF | TGTGCCAGTACCTGGACTAGCGGGAGCTCCTACAATGAGCAGTTCTTC
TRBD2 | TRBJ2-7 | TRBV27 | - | CASSGGRPSGPSYEQYF | TGTGCCAGCAGTGGAGGCCGTCCTAGCGGGCCTTCCTACGAGCAGTACTTC
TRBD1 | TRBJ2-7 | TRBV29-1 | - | CSVGTGDLPYIYEQYF | TGCAGCGTTGGGACAGGGGATCTCCCCTACATCTACGAGCAGTACTTC
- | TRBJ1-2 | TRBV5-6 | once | CASSSDRSYTF | TGTGCCAGCAGCTCTGACAGAAGCTACACCTTC
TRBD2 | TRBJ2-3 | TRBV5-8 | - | CASSPRLALETDTQYF | TGTGCCAGCAGCCCCAGACTAGCGCTTGAGACAGATACGCAGTATTTT
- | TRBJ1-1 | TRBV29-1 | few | CSVGRGDTEAFF | TGCAGCGTTGGACGGGGAGACACTGAAGCTTTCTTT
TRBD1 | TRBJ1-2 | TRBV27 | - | CASSSVRQGSFYGYTF | TGTGCCAGCAGTTCCGTCAGACAGGGATCCTTCTATGGCTACACCTTC
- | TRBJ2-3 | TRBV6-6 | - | CASSYLSTDTQYF | TGTGCCAGCAGTTACTTATCCACAGATACGCAGTATTTT
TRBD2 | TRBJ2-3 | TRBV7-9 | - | CASSTRGGSDTQYF | TGTGCCAGCAGCACTCGGGGGGGTTCAGATACGCAGTATTTT
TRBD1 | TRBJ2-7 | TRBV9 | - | CASSVNPDRGPDEQYF | TGTGCCAGCAGCGTTAACCCGGACAGGGGACCGGACGAGCAGTACTTC
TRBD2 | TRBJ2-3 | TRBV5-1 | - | CASSAGLARSTDTQYF | TGCGCCAGCAGCGCAGGACTAGCGCGAAGCACAGATACGCAGTATTTT